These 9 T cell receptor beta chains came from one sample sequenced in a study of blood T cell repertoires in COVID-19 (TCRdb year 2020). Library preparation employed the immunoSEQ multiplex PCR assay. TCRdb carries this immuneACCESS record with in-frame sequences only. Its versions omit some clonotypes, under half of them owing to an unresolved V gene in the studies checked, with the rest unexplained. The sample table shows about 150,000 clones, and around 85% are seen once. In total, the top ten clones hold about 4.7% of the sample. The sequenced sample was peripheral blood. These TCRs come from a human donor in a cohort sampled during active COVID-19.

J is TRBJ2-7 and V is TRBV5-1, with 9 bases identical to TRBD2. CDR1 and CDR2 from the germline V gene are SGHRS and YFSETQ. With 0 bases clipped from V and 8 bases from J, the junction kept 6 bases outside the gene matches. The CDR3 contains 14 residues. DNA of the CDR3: TGCGCCAGCAGCTTGGCCTGGCTAGCGGGAAAGCAGTACTTC. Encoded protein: CASSLAWLAGKQYF.

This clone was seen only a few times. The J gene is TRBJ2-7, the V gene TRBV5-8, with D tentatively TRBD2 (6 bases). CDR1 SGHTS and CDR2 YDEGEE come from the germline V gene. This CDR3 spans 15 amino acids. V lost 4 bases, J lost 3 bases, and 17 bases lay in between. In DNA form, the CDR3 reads TGTGCCAGCAGCCCTAGACAGAGGGGACTCTACGAGCAGTACTTC. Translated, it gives CASSPRQRGLYEQYF.

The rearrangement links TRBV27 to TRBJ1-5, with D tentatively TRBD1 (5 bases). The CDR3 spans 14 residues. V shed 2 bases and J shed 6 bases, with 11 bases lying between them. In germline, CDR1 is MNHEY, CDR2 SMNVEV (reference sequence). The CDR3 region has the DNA TGTGCCAGCAGTTTACCAGGGCTCGGTCAGCCCCAGCATTTT. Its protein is CASSLPGLGQPQHF.

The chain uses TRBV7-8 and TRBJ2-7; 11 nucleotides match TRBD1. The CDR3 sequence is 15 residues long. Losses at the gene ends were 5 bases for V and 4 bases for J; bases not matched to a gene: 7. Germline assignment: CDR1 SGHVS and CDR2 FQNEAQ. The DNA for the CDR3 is TGTGCCAGCAGCCCAGGTGGACAGGGGGCTTACGAGCAGTACTTC. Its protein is CASSPGGQGAYEQYF.

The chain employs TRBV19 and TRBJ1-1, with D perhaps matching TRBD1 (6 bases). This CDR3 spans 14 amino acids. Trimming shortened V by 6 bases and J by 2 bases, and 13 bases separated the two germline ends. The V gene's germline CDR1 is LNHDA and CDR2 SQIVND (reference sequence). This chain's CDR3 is CASSQPQGNTEAFF. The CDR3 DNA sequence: TGTGCCAGTAGCCAACCACAGGGAAACACTGAAGCTTTCTTT.

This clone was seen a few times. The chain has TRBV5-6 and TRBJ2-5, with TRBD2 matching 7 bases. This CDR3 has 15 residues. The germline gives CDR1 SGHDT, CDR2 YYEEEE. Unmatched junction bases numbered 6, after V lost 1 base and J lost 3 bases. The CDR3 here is CASSLRTREKETQYF. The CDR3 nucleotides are TGTGCCAGCAGCTTGAGGACTAGGGAGAAAGAGACCCAGTACTTC.

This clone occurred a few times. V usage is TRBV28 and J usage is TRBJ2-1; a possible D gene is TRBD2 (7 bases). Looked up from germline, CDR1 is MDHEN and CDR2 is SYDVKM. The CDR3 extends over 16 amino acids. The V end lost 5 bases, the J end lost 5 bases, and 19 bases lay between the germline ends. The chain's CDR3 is CASSPTRGGSHNEQFF. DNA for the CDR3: TGTGCCAGCAGTCCCACCAGGGGCGGGAGCCACAATGAGCAGTTCTTC. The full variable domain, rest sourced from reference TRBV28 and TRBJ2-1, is DVKVTQSSRYLVKRTGEKVFLECVQDMDHENMFWYRQDPGLGLRLIYFSYDVKMKEKGDIPEGYSVSREKKERFSLILESASTNQTSMYLCASSPTRGGSHNEQFFGPGTRLTVL.

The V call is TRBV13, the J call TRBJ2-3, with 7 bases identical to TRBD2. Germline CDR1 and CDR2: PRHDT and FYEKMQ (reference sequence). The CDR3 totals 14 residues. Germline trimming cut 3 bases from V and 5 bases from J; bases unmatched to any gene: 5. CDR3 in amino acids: CASSFEGRGDTQYF. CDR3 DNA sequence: TGTGCCAGCAGCTTCGAGGGGAGGGGAGATACGCAGTATTTT.

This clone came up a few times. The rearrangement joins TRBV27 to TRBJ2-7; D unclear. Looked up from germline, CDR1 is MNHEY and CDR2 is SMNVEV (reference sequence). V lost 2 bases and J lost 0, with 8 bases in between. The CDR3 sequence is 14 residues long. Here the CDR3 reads CASSLGRSSYEQYF. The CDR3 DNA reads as TGTGCCAGCAGTTTAGGTAGGAGCTCCTACGAGCAGTACTTC.